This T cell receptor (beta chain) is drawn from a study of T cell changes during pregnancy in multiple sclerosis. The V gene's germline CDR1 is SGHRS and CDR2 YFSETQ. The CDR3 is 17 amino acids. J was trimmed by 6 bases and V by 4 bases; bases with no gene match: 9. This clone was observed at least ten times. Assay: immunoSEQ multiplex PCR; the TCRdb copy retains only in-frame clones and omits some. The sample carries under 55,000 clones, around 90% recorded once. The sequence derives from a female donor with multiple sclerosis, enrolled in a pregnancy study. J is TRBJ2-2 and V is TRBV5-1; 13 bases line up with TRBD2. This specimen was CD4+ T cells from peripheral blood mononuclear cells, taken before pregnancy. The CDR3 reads CASSPGLAGAGSGELFF. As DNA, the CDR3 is TGCGCCAGCAGCCCCGGACTAGCGGGAGCGGGGTCCGGGGAGCTGTTTTTT.